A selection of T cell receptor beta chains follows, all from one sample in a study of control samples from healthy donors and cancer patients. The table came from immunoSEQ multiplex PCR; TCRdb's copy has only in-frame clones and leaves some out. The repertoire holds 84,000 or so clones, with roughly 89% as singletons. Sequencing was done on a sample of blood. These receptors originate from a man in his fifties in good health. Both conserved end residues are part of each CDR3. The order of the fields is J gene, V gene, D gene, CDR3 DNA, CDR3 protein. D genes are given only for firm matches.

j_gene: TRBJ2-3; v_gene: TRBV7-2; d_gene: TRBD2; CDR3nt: TGTGCCAGCAGCGTTACTAGCGGGGGGGCCGGAGATACGCAGTATTTT; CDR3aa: CASSVTSGGAGDTQYF
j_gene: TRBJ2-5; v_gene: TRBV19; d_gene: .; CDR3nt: TGTGCCAGTAGTAGGTCTAGAAGCTACGGGAGTCAAGAGACCCAGTACTTC; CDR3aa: CASSRSRSYGSQETQYF
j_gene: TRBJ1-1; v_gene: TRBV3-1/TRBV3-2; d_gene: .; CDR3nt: TGTGCCAGCAGCCGTGATGACCTTTTCTACCCAGCTTTCTTT; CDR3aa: CASSRDDLFYPAFF
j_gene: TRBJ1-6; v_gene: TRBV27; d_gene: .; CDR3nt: TGTGCCAGCAGTCCCACGAACTATTCACCCCTCCACTTT; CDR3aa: CASSPTNYSPLHF
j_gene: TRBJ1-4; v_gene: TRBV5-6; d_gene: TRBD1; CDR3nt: TGTGCCAGCAGCTTTGGGACAGGGGTTGAAAAACTGTTTTTT; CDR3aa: CASSFGTGVEKLFF
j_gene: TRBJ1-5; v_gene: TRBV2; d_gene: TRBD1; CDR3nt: TGTGCCAGCAGCCCAACAGGGGGAGGTCAGCCCCAGCATTTT; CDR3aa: CASSPTGGGQPQHF
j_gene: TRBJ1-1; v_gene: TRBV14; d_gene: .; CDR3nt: TGTGCCAGCAGTCAACCCGGGCCCCCAAACACTGAAGCTTTCTTT; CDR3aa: CASSQPGPPNTEAFF
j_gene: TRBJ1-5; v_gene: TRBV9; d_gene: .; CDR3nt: TGTGCCAGCAGCGTAGAAGGGGCTCCCAATCAGCCCCAGCATTTT; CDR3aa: CASSVEGAPNQPQHF
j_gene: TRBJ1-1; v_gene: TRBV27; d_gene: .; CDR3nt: TGTGCCAGCAGTTCGAACACTGAAGCTTTCTTT; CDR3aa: CASSSNTEAFF
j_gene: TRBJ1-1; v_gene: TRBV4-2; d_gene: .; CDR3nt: TGTGCCAGCAGCCAAGAGGTTCGAGTTGGGGACACTGAAGCTTTCTTT; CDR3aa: CASSQEVRVGDTEAFF